Following are 32 T cell receptor beta chains from one sample sequenced in a study of cytotoxic CD8 clonotypes in ibrutinib-treated CLL. TCRdb's table, derived via immunoSEQ multiplex PCR, lists solely in-frame clones and lacks some. The table shows 130,000 or so clones, with 75% to 85% occurring only once. Sequenced here: PBMCs, sampled after 12 months of ibrutinib treatment. The receptors were sampled from a human donor with chronic lymphocytic leukemia.

This chain joins TRBV29-1 and TRBJ2-7, with TRBD1 matching over 9 bases. Germline CDR1 SQVTM, CDR2 ANQGSEA. The CDR3 extends over 12 amino acids. J was trimmed by 2 bases and V by 4 bases; bases with no gene match: 0. CDR3 residues: CSVGDRAYEQYF. CDR3 nucleotides: TGCAGCGTTGGGGACAGGGCCTACGAGCAGTACTTC.

The chain combines TRBV27 with TRBJ1-5; D remains unclear. Germline CDR1 reads MNHEY; CDR2 reads SMNVEV (reference sequence). The CDR3 runs to 16 residues. V shed 5 bases and J shed 0 bases, with 14 bases lying between them. The CDR3 protein is CASSPSSGYSNQPQHF. The CDR3 DNA sequence: TGTGCCAGCAGTCCCTCTTCGGGATATAGCAATCAGCCCCAGCATTTT.

CDR3 in amino acids: CASIPGPVRTEAFF. The CDR3 coding sequence is TGTGCCAGTATCCCGGGGCCAGTGAGAACTGAAGCTTTCTTT. The V call is TRBV19, the J call TRBJ1-1; a weak D match, TRBD1 (5 bases). CDR1 and CDR2 (germline): LNHDA, SQIVND (reference sequence). The V and J ends lost 7 bases and 5 bases respectively, with 17 bases between them. The CDR3 consists of 14 residues.

This rearrangement joins TRBV5-1 to TRBJ2-3, with 14 positions matching TRBD2. The V and J ends lost 4 bases and 0 bases, in that order; junction bases with no gene match: 4. The germline gives CDR1 SGHRS, CDR2 YFSETQ. The CDR3 has 17 amino acids. In DNA, the CDR3 is TGCGCCAGCAGCCTCGGACTAGCGGGAGGAAGCACAGATACGCAGTATTTT. This encodes CASSLGLAGGSTDTQYF.

CDR3 sequence (DNA): TGTGCCAGCAGTAAGTCTTGGACAGCCCTTACCTACAATGAGCAGTTCTTC. This encodes CASSKSWTALTYNEQFF. V usage is TRBV27 and J usage is TRBJ2-1, with D tentatively TRBD1 (6 bases). The V gene lost 5 bases and the J gene lost 2 bases, with 19 bases spanning the gap. CDR3 length: 17 amino acids. From germline, CDR1 is MNHEY and CDR2 SMNVEV (reference sequence).

This chain joins TRBV14 and TRBJ2-1, with 8 bases matching TRBD1. CDR1 and CDR2 from the germline V gene are SGHDN and FVKESK. The V gene end was trimmed by 3 bases and the J gene end by 4 bases; junction bases not matched to a gene: 11. This CDR3 is 17 amino acids long. The CDR3 protein is CASSQRTRTGRYNEQFF. CDR3 coding DNA: TGTGCCAGCAGCCAGCGGACTCGGACAGGGCGATACAATGAGCAGTTCTTC.

The chain is built from TRBV11-2 and TRBJ2-2; 11 nucleotides match TRBD2. Germline V lookup: CDR1 SGHAT, CDR2 FQNNGV. After removal of 6 bases from V and 6 bases from J, the junction contained 9 bases not matched to a gene. CDR3 length: 16 residues. The CDR3 nucleotides read TGTGCCAGCAGGCCTGGACTAGCGGGTAGGGCCGGGGAGCTGTTTTTT. It translates to CASRPGLAGRAGELFF.

CDR3: CASSLALKDYNEQFF. CDR3 nucleotides: TGTGCCAGCAGCTTAGCGCTGAAAGATTACAATGAGCAGTTCTTC. V and J are TRBV7-8 and TRBJ2-1; D is ambiguous. CDR1 and CDR2 (germline): SGHVS, FQNEAQ. V lost 0 bases and J 4 bases, leaving 10 bases between the germline ends. The CDR3 is 15 residues long.

The chain is built from TRBV6-5 and TRBJ2-1; possible D gene TRBD2, 5 bases. V shed 8 bases and J shed 6 bases, with 14 bases lying between them. CDR1 is MNHEY and CDR2 is SVGAGI in the germline V gene. The CDR3 has 13 amino acids. The CDR3 protein is CASRRGIPNEQFF. In nucleotides, the CDR3 is TGTGCCAGCCGTCGAGGGATCCCCAATGAGCAGTTCTTC.

The chain uses TRBV30 and TRBJ1-5; D is ambiguous. Germline lookup yields CDR1 GTSNPN and CDR2 SVGIG (reference sequence). This CDR3 has 15 amino acids. V was shortened by 3 bases and J by 0 bases, with 12 bases between the two germline ends. CDR3 protein: CAWRENLYSNQPQHF. The DNA for the CDR3 is TGTGCCTGGAGGGAGAATCTGTATAGCAATCAGCCCCAGCATTTT.

The chain is built from TRBV5-4 and TRBJ2-1, with 12 bases aligning to TRBD1. The CDR3 sequence is 16 residues long. The ends lost 2 bases at V and 9 bases at J; junction bases unmatched: 9. The germline CDR1 and CDR2 sequences are SGHNT and YYREEE (reference sequence). Written as DNA, the CDR3 is TGTGCCAGCAGCTTAGGAGGGGACAGGGGGCTTGCTGAGCAGTTCTTC. It yields the protein CASSLGGDRGLAEQFF.

The chain joins TRBV11-2 to TRBJ2-5; 12 bases line up with TRBD2. V gave up 1 base and J gave up 4 bases; unmatched junction bases: 4. Per germline, CDR1 SGHAT and CDR2 FQNNGV. The CDR3 has 16 residues. The CDR3 here is CASSLVWTSGTETQYF. CDR3 nucleotide sequence: TGTGCCAGCAGCTTAGTATGGACTAGCGGGACAGAGACCCAGTACTTC.

V gene TRBV18 combines with J gene TRBJ2-7, with 8 bases matching TRBD1. The trim removed 3 bases at V and 2 bases at J, leaving 6 bases unmatched. Germline loops: CDR1 KGHSH, CDR2 LQKENI. This CDR3 comprises 15 residues. The CDR3 loop reads CASSPAGTGTYEQYF. For the CDR3, the DNA is TGTGCCAGCTCACCGGCCGGGACAGGAACCTACGAGCAGTACTTC.

This clone was recorded a few times. In DNA, the CDR3 is TGCGCCAGCACCGTAATGACAGGGGGTAATGGCTACACCTTC. It yields the protein CASTVMTGGNGYTF. V is TRBV5-1 and J is TRBJ1-2, with TRBD1 matching over 9 bases. Germline loops: CDR1 SGHRS, CDR2 YFSETQ. The length of the CDR3 is 14 residues. The junction had 9 bases not matched to a gene; V was cut back by 6 bases and J by 6 bases.

CDR3 in DNA: TGTGCCAGCAGCATGGGACAGGGGTACGAGCAGTACTTC. As protein: CASSMGQGYEQYF. The rearrangement joins TRBV5-5 to TRBJ2-7; 10 bases fit TRBD1. CDR3 length: 13 residues. Trimming took 4 bases from V and 4 from J; bases not matched to a gene: 2. CDR1 is SGHKS, CDR2 YYEKEE, per germline (reference sequence).

This clone was found once. The chain combines TRBV19 with TRBJ2-5; tentative D call: TRBD1 (6 bases). The CDR3 is made up of 13 amino acids. V lost 4 bases and J lost 8, with 14 bases in between. The germline CDR1 and CDR2 sequences are LNHDA and SQIVND (reference sequence). CDR3 sequence reads: CASSRDNVRTQYF. CDR3 in DNA: TGTGCCAGTAGTAGGGACAATGTACGAACCCAGTACTTC.

CDR3 DNA sequence: TGTGCCAGCAGTTCAATCCCCCCGGCCTACGAGCAGTACTTC. Residues: CASSSIPPAYEQYF. The chain recombines TRBV27 with TRBJ2-7; D is uncertain. The CDR3 is 14 amino acids. Trimming took off 4 bases at V and 2 bases at J, with 12 bases between the two ends. Germline values: CDR1 MNHEY, CDR2 SMNVEV (reference sequence).

The sample holds a few counts of this clone. This chain uses TRBV6-4 with TRBJ1-4; D gene unclear. The length of the CDR3 is 13 residues. V was trimmed by 6 bases and J by 7 bases, leaving 12 bases between them. Germline V gene lookup returns CDR1 MRHNA and CDR2 SNTAGT. The CDR3 DNA reads TGTGCCAGCAGCGCGACCCGGGGTGAAAAACTGTTTTTT. The encoded protein is CASSATRGEKLFF.

This chain connects TRBV27 to TRBJ2-7, with D tentatively TRBD2 (7 bases). Deletions cut 5 bases from V and 6 bases from J, with 17 bases between. Germline V CDR1 and CDR2: MNHEY, SMNVEV (reference sequence). CDR3 length equals 14 residues. Here the CDR3 reads CASSQPGGLFEQYF. The CDR3 DNA follows: TGTGCCAGCAGTCAGCCCGGGGGGCTCTTCGAGCAGTACTTC.

This clone showed up just once. V gene TRBV7-8 combines with J gene TRBJ2-7, with D maybe TRBD1 (5 bases). The CDR3 totals 15 residues. V was pared by 2 bases and J by 3 bases, with 14 bases between. Germline V gives CDR1 SGHVS, CDR2 FQNEAQ. The CDR3 region has the DNA TGTGCCAGCAGCTTACATCAGGGTCCGCTCTACGAGCAGTACTTC. It encodes CASSLHQGPLYEQYF.

This chain connects TRBV7-8 to TRBJ2-7; 7 bases map to TRBD2. From germline, CDR1 is SGHVS and CDR2 FQNEAQ. The CDR3 sequence is 15 residues long. The J segment lost 4 bases and the V segment lost 3 bases, leaving 9 bases of the junction unmatched. Here the CDR3 reads CASSFDAGVKYEQYF. CDR3 DNA: TGTGCCAGCAGCTTTGATGCGGGGGTGAAGTACGAGCAGTACTTC.

The rearrangement links TRBV5-1 to TRBJ1-2; a possible D gene is TRBD1 (5 bases). With 0 bases removed from V and 4 bases from J, the gap between germline ends came to 7 bases. The CDR3 has 13 amino acids. Germline V gene data show CDR1 as SGHRS and CDR2 as YFSETQ. The CDR3 DNA reads as TGCGCCAGCAGCTTGGAGGGGTCCTATGGCTACACCTTC. Protein: CASSLEGSYGYTF.

The chain combines TRBV21-1 with TRBJ1-1; no check of the table's D call, TRBD1, against the DNA was made. TRBV21-1 is described as a pseudogene. This CDR3 has 16 residues. The CDR3 protein is CASSNCPTDKNTEAFF. Written as DNA, the CDR3 is TGTGCCAGCAGCAACTGCCCGACGGACAAGAACACTGAAGCTTTCTTT.

This chain joins TRBV9 and TRBJ1-5; D unclear. V lost 3 bases, J lost 1 base, and 11 bases lay in between. CDR1 is SGDLS, CDR2 YYNGEE, per germline. The CDR3 spans 15 residues. In DNA form, the CDR3 reads TGTGCCAGCAGCGCGGGAGTGTGGAGCAATCAGCCCCAGCATTTT. Its protein is CASSAGVWSNQPQHF.

This rearrangement joins TRBV7-2 to TRBJ2-1; the match to TRBD2 covers 12 bases. The germline CDR1 and CDR2 sequences are SGHTA and FQGNSA. The V segment lost 4 bases and the J segment 4 bases; nucleotides outside the gene matches: 5. This CDR3 region has 16 residues. The CDR3, as DNA: TGTGCCAGCAGCTCCTGGACTAGCGGGGCTTACAATGAGCAGTTCTTC. This encodes CASSSWTSGAYNEQFF.

The chain couples TRBV6-4 to TRBJ2-1; a possible D gene is TRBD2 (5 bases). Trimming took off 4 bases at V and 6 bases at J, with 13 bases between the two ends. The germline gives CDR1 MRHNA, CDR2 SNTAGT. The CDR3 runs to 14 residues. Here the CDR3 reads CASSGTWLANEQFF. In nucleotides, the CDR3 is TGTGCCAGCAGTGGGACCTGGCTAGCCAATGAGCAGTTCTTC.

This clone was observed a few times. This sequence joins TRBV7-2 and TRBJ1-1; D is unclear. This CDR3 spans 13 amino acids. V dropped 4 bases and J dropped 2 bases, with 8 bases sitting between them. Germline V gives CDR1 SGHTA, CDR2 FQGNSA. The DNA of the CDR3 is TGTGCCAGCAGCTCCCCAACTAACACTGAAGCTTTCTTT. This translates into CASSSPTNTEAFF.

This clone was recorded once. V is TRBV5-6 and J is TRBJ1-3; D remains ambiguous. Trimming removed 5 bases from V and 0 bases from J, with 15 bases in between. Germline CDR1 reads SGHDT; CDR2 reads YYEEEE. There are 16 residues in the CDR3. In nucleotides, the CDR3 is TGTGCCAGCAGTCAGGCCAGAAGAATCTCTGGAAACACCATATATTTT. This codes for CASSQARRISGNTIYF.

The rearrangement uses TRBV11-3 and TRBJ2-1; 10 nucleotides line up with TRBD2. The CDR3 is 15 residues long. Germline V gives CDR1 SGHNT, CDR2 YENEEA. With V trimmed by 3 bases and J by 7 bases, 6 bases remained unmatched. The CDR3 bases are TGTGCCAGCAGCTTTTCTAGCGGGAGTTTGAATGAGCAGTTCTTC. Amino acids: CASSFSSGSLNEQFF.

CDR3 bases: TGTGCCAGCTCAAACAGGGAAAATCAGCCCCAGCATTTT. Encoded protein: CASSNRENQPQHF. J is TRBJ1-5 and V is TRBV6-1; D is possibly TRBD1 (6 bases). CDR3 length equals 13 residues. V gave up 8 bases and J gave up 4 bases, with 12 bases separating them. Germline V gene sequence: CDR1 MNHNS, CDR2 SASEGT.

The chain links TRBV9 to TRBJ1-1; D is uncertain. Per the germline V gene, CDR1 is SGDLS and CDR2 is YYNGEE. The CDR3 contains 15 residues. Trimming took 4 bases from V and 1 from J, leaving 14 bases between them. The CDR3 protein is CASSPTNPGNTEAFF. Here the CDR3 DNA reads TGTGCCAGCAGCCCAACAAACCCAGGGAACACTGAAGCTTTCTTT.

This chain uses TRBV5-6 with TRBJ2-7; D could derive from TRBD1 or TRBD2 (5 bases each). CDR1 SGHDT and CDR2 YYEEEE come from the germline V gene. This CDR3 contains 17 residues. V shed 5 bases and J shed 1 base, with 22 bases lying between them. CDR3 DNA: TGTGCCAGCAGTCAACCCGTGACCCGGGACGGATCCTACGAGCAGTACTTC. Protein sequence: CASSQPVTRDGSYEQYF.